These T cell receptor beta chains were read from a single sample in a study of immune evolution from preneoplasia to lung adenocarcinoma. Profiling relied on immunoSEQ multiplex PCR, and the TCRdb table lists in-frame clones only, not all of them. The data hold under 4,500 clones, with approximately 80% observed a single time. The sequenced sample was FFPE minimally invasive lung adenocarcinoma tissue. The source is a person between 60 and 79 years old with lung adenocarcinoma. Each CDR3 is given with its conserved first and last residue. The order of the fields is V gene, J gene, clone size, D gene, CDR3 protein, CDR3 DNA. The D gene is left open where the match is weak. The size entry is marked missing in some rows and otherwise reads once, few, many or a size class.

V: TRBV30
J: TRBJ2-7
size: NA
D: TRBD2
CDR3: CACGTSSYEQYF
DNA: TGTGCCTGCGGGACTAGCTCCTACGAGCAGTACTTC

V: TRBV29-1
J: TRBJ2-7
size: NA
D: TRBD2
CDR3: CSVEDRASGYEQYF
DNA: TGCAGCGTTGAAGATCGGGCTAGCGGCTACGAGCAGTACTTC

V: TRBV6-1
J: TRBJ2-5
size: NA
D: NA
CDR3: CASSEQGRAQYF
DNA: TGTGCCAGCAGTGAACAAGGCAGGGCCCAGTACTTC

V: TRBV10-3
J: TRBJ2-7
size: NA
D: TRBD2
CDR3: CAISDGSGRYEQYF
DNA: TGTGCCATCAGTGATGGTAGCGGGAGGTACGAGCAGTACTTC

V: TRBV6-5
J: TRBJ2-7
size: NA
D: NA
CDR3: CAGKAGLSSYEQYF
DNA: TGTGCCGGTAAGGCAGGATTAAGCTCCTACGAGCAGTACTTC

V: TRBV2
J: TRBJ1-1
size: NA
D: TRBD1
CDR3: CASRKGQGYDTEAFF
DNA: TGTGCCAGCAGGAAGGGACAGGGCTATGACACTGAAGCTTTCTTT

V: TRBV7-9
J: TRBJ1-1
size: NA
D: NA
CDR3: CASSPNPGWTNTEAFF
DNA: TGTGCCAGCAGCCCTAATCCGGGTTGGACGAACACTGAAGCTTTCTTT

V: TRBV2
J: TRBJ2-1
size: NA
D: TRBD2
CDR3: CASSERLAGDPNLF
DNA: TGTGCCAGCAGTGAGCGACTAGCGGGAGACCCCAATCTCTTC

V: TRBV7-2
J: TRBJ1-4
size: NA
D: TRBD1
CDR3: CASSPQGVANEKLFF
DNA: TGTGCCAGCAGCCCACAGGGGGTTGCTAATGAAAAACTGTTTTTT

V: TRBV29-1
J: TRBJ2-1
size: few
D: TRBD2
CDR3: CSVEGVGRAYNEQFF
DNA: TGCAGCGTTGAAGGGGTCGGGAGGGCCTACAATGAGCAGTTCTTC

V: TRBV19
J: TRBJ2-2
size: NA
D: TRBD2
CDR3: CASSMDPGLAELFF
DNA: TGTGCCAGTAGTATGGACCCAGGACTAGCGGAGCTGTTTTTT

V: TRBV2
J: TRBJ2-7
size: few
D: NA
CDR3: CASSEGSVSSYEQYF
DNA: TGTGCCAGCAGTGAAGGTTCGGTGAGCTCCTACGAGCAGTACTTC

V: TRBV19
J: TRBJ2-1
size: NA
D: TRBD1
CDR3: CASSIAGTGNEQFF
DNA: TGTGCCAGTAGTATAGCCGGGACAGGGAATGAGCAGTTCTTC

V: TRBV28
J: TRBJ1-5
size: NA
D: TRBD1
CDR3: CASSLPGTGSQPQHF
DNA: TGTGCCAGCAGTTTACCCGGGACAGGGTCCCAGCCCCAGCATTTT

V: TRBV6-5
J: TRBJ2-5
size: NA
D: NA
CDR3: CASSYGETQYF
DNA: TGTGCCAGCAGTTACGGGGAGACCCAGTACTTC

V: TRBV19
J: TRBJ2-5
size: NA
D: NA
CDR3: CASRGPPFQETQYF
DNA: TGTGCCAGTAGGGGACCCCCATTTCAGGAGACCCAGTACTTC

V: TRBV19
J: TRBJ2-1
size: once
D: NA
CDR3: CASQGLGVEQFF
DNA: TGTGCCAGTCAAGGGCTAGGTGTTGAGCAGTTCTTC

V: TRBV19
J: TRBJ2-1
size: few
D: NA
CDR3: CASSIGGIEQFF
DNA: TGTGCCAGTAGTATAGGAGGCATTGAGCAGTTCTTC

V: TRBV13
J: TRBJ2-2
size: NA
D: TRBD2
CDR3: CASGETSGRFLMGELFF
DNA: TGTGCCAGCGGGGAGACTAGCGGGAGATTTTTAATGGGGGAGCTGTTTTTT

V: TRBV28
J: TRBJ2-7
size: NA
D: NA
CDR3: CASSLFFEEQYF
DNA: TGTGCCAGCAGCCTTTTCTTCGAGGAGCAGTACTTC

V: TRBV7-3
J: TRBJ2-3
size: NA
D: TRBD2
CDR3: CASSWLAGGTDTQYF
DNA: TGTGCCAGCAGTTGGCTAGCGGGAGGCACAGATACGCAGTATTTT

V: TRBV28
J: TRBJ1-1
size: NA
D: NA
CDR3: CASRVESTEAFF
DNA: TGTGCCAGCAGAGTTGAGAGCACTGAAGCTTTCTTT

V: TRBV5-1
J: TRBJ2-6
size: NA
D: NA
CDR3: CASSLEHPGANVLTF
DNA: TGCGCCAGCAGCTTGGAGCACCCCGGGGCCAACGTCCTGACTTTC

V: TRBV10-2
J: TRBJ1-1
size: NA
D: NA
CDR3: CASRLQSNTEAFF
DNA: TGCGCCAGCAGGCTCCAGAGTAACACTGAAGCTTTCTTT

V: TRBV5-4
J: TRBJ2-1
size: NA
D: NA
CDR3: CASSQKRTSSYNEQFF
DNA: TGTGCCAGCAGCCAAAAGCGTACGAGCTCCTACAATGAGCAGTTCTTC

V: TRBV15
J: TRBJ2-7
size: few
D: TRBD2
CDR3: CATSRDAGGEQYF
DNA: TGTGCCACCAGCAGAGATGCGGGGGGCGAGCAGTACTTC

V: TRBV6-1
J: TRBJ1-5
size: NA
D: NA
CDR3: CASSEAIYQPQHF
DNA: TGTGCCAGCAGTGAAGCTATCTATCAGCCCCAGCATTTT

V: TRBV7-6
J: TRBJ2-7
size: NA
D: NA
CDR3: CASSLEWDGEQYF
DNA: TGTGCCAGCAGCTTAGAATGGGATGGGGAGCAGTACTTC

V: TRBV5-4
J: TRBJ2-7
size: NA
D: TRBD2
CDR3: CASSFGLAGGGYEQYF
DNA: TGTGCCAGCAGCTTCGGACTAGCGGGAGGCGGCTACGAGCAGTACTTC

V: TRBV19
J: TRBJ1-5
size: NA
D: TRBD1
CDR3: CASSKLRQGGNQPQHF
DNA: TGTGCCAGTAGCAAGTTACGACAGGGAGGCAATCAGCCCCAGCATTTT

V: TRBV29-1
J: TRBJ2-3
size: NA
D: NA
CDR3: CSVGRGGGEPRHMQYF
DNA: TGCAGCGTTGGCAGGGGTGGAGGGGAACCTCGCCATATGCAGTATTTT

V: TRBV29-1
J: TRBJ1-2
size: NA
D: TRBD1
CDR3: CSVSTARQGGGYTF
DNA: TGCAGCGTCTCGACCGCCAGACAGGGCGGAGGCTACACCTTC

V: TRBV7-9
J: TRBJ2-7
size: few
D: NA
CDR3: CASSRDASYEQYF
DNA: TGTGCCAGCAGCAGAGACGCCTCCTACGAGCAGTACTTC

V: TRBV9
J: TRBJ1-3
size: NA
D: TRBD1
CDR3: CASSEGQGNTIYF
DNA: TGTGCCAGCAGCGAGGGACAGGGAAACACCATATATTTT

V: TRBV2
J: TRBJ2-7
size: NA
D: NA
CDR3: CASSETPGGAYEQYF
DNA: TGTGCCAGCAGTGAAACGCCAGGGGGGGCCTACGAGCAGTACTTC

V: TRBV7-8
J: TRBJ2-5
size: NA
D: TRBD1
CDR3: CASSLRGDRAFGAQYF
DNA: TGTGCCAGCAGCTTAAGGGGGGACAGGGCTTTTGGGGCCCAGTACTTC

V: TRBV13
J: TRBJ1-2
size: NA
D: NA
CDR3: CASSLGSGGAGKDGYTF
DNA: TGTGCCAGCAGCTTAGGGAGTGGCGGGGCCGGAAAGGATGGCTACACCTTC

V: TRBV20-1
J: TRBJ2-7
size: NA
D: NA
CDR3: CSASAHHEQYF
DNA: TGCAGTGCTAGCGCCCATCACGAGCAGTACTTC

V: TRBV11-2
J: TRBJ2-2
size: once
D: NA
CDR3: CASSLDGASGELFF
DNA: TGTGCCAGCAGCTTAGATGGCGCTTCCGGGGAGCTGTTTTTT

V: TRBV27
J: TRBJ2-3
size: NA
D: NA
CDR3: CASSPNRATDTQYF
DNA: TGTGCCAGCAGCCCGAACAGGGCTACAGATACGCAGTATTTT

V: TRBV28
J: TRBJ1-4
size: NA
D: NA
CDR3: CASSSDRLNEKLFF
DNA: TGTGCCAGCAGTTCGGACAGACTAAATGAAAAACTGTTTTTT

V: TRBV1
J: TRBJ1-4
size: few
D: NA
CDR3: CTSSQKENGTGFNEKLFF
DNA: TGCACCAGCAGCCAAAAAGAGAATGGGACGGGCTTTAATGAAAAACTGTTTTTT

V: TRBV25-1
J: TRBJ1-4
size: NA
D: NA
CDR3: CASSAASGNEKLFF
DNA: TGTGCCAGCAGTGCCGCTTCCGGGAATGAAAAACTGTTTTTT

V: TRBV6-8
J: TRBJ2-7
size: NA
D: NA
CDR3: CASSYSFNFGSWGVHEQYF
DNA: TGTGCCAGCAGTTACTCCTTTAATTTCGGGTCTTGGGGGGTCCACGAGCAGTACTTC

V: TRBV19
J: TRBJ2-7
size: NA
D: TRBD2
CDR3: CASSTPSAGVWYF
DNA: TGTGCCAGTAGTACCCCCAGCGCGGGAGTTTGGTACTTC

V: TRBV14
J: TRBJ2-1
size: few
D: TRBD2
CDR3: CASSLPGLANNYHNEQFF
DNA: TGTGCCAGCAGCCTCCCGGGACTAGCGAACAACTACCACAATGAGCAGTTCTTC

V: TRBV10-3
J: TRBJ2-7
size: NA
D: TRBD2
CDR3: CAISGSGRALSGSYEQYF
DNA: TGTGCCATCAGTGGTAGCGGGAGGGCCTTAAGTGGGTCCTACGAGCAGTACTTC

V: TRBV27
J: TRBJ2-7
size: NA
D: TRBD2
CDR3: CASSQSGSREQYF
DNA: TGTGCCAGCAGCCAAAGCGGGAGTCGCGAGCAGTACTTC

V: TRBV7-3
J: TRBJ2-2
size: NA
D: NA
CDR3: CASSLSPYSTGELFF
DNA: TGTGCCAGCAGCTTAAGTCCCTATAGTACCGGGGAGCTGTTTTTT

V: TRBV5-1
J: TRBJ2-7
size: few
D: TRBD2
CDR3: CASSLESATSGRAQYEQYF
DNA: TGCGCCAGCAGCTTGGAATCGGCGACTAGCGGGAGGGCCCAATACGAGCAGTACTTC

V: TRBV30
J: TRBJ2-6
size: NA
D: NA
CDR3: CAWSVMGGSGANVLTF
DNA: TGTGCCTGGAGTGTCATGGGGGGCTCTGGGGCCAACGTCCTGACTTTC

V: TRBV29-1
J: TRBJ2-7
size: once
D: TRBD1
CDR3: CSVSSDRVFYEQYF
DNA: TGCAGCGTTTCCTCCGACAGGGTCTTCTACGAGCAGTACTTC

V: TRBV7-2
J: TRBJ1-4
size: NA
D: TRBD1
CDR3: CASSLGGRGRPNEKLFF
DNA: TGTGCCAGCAGCTTAGGAGGAAGGGGGCGCCCCAATGAAAAACTGTTTTTT

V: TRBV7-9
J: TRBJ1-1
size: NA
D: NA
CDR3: CASSPPLGDTEAFF
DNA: TGTGCCAGCAGCCCCCCTCTGGGCGACACTGAAGCTTTCTTT

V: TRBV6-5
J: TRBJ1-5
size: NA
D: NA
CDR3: CASSRRSGQPQPQHF
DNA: TGTGCCAGCAGTCGCCGCTCGGGACAACCCCAGCCCCAGCATTTT

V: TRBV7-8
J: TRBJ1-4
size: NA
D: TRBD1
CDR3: CASSSVRDRDLATNEKLFF
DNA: TGTGCCAGCAGCTCAGTCCGGGACAGGGACCTTGCAACTAATGAAAAACTGTTTTTT

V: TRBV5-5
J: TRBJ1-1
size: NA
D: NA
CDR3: CASRPEGGAGTEAFF
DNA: TGTGCCAGCAGGCCGGAGGGAGGGGCGGGGACTGAAGCTTTCTTT

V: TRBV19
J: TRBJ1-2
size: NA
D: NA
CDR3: CASRLGGKDYGYTF
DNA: TGTGCCAGCCGCCTTGGGGGAAAAGACTATGGCTACACCTTC